This TCR beta chain came from a study of T cell changes during pregnancy in multiple sclerosis. TCRdb keeps only in-frame clones here, not all; method: immunoSEQ multiplex PCR. The sample holds around 63,000 clones, roughly nine tenths seen once. This clone counts as medium-sized. The V gene end was trimmed by 3 bases and the J gene end by 2 bases; junction bases not matched to a gene: 7. The CDR3 has 15 residues. Germline loops: CDR1 ENHRY, CDR2 SYGVKD. Here the sequenced sample was peripheral blood, taken in the third trimester of pregnancy. The TCR was taken from a female donor in good health, enrolled as a control in a pregnancy study. The chain links TRBV10-3 to TRBJ2-7, with 7 bases lining up with TRBD2. CDR3 nucleotide sequence: TGTGCCATCAGTGATCCCCCCGGGACTACCTACGAGCAGTACTTC. This codes for CAISDPPGTTYEQYF.